This entry describes one TCR beta chain. Researchers sorted participants into cohorts using their self-reported clinical history. Trimming at V came to 5 bases and at J to 9 bases, leaving 13 bases not matched to a gene. This CDR3 has 16 residues. Germline V gene sequence: CDR1 SGHTA, CDR2 FQGTGA. Method: immunoSEQ multiplex PCR; TCRdb's copy keeps in-frame clones and lacks some. The profile shows roughly 300,000 clones, more than 90% of them singletons. The source of the sample is a study of blood T cell repertoires in COVID-19. Study details: Acute-phase and convalescent COVID-19 samples originated in the United States, Italy and Spain. T cells, B-cell-depleted T cells, or PBMCs supplied cDNA or gDNA.

The J gene is TRBJ2-1, the V gene TRBV7-3; 10 bases align to TRBD2. The sequence came from a woman between 25 and 40 years old who had recovered from COVID-19. Sequencing was carried out using PBMCs or T cells enriched from blood (not recorded which). The CDR3 bases are TGTGCCAGCAGCCGAAGCCAGAGCGGGAGGGCCACTGAGCAGTTCTTC. Protein: CASSRSQSGRATEQFF.